This record looks at one T cell receptor beta chain sequence and its context. The data belong to a study of shared clonotypes between healthy human individuals. In the original analysis: Junction-only sequences produced by ImmunoSEQ had no quality scores, so filtering differed. Some clones are missing from TCRdb's copy, which holds only in-frame ones; the method was immunoSEQ multiplex PCR. Clone size and the V and J calls come from that table; the DNA yielded D and trimming. The data show over a million clones, about 76% seen once. Donors were healthy HIV-negative adults without recently reported acute infections or vaccinations. This receptor was obtained from a man between 18 and 35 years old in good health. The sequenced material came from memory CD4+ T cells sorted from blood. As to subset: CD45RA-negative fraction.

The CDR3 region has the DNA TGTGCCAGCTACGGCGGGGGGGGGTACGAGCAGTACTTC. Protein product: CASYGGGGYEQYF. This chain joins TRBV28 and TRBJ2-7; 9 bases fit TRBD2. CDR1 is MDHEN, CDR2 SYDVKM, per germline. The CDR3 is made up of 13 amino acids. The J segment lost 4 bases and the V segment lost 8 bases, leaving 6 bases of the junction unmatched.